Presented here are 4 T cell receptor beta chains from one specimen sequenced in a study of T cell clonality in common variable immunodeficiency. This table comes from immunoSEQ multiplex PCR, and its TCRdb copy is limited to in-frame clones, with some not included. Singletons are absent from the sample, which has fewer than 75,000 clones. Material for sequencing was peripheral blood mononuclear cells. The receptor source for this set is a person aged 18 to 75 in good health.

At least ten counts were recorded for this clone. Coverage ceases 3 residues before the CDR3 finishes, and the germline J gene fills in the end. The chain is built from TRBV29-1 and TRBJ1-5, with a weak D call TRBD1 (5 bases). V lost 4 bases and J 7 bases, leaving 14 bases between the germline ends. This CDR3 is 13 amino acids long. From germline, CDR1 is SQVTM and CDR2 ANQGSEA. The covered CDR3 bases are TGCAGCGTTGTCGGTCAGGGAGACCAGCCC. Translated, it gives CSVVGQGDQP. In full, the CDR3 reads CSVVGQGDQPQHF.

This clone was detected ten times or more. The read comes to an end 3 residues before the CDR3 does, leaving the germline J gene to fill in the end. V gene TRBV28 combines with J gene TRBJ2-2, with D perhaps matching TRBD2 (7 bases). V shed 4 bases and J shed 6 bases, with 15 bases lying between them. This CDR3 comprises 15 residues. Germline V gene data show CDR1 as MDHEN and CDR2 as SYDVKM. CDR3 DNA (partial): TGTGCCAGCAGTTCTAGGGGGGGCGCAGCCGGGGAG. It translates to CASSSRGGAAGE. The entire CDR3 is CASSSRGGAAGELFF.

This clone has a handful of counts. The read stops 3 residues short of the end of the CDR3; the missing end is completed from the germline J gene. The J gene is TRBJ1-5, the V gene TRBV18; D might be TRBD1 (6 bases). The CDR3 is made up of 16 amino acids. V lost 5 bases, J lost 1 base, and 15 bases lay in between. Germline V gives CDR1 KGHSH, CDR2 LQKENI. Here the CDR3 reads CASSFDRLSSNQPQHF. CDR3 bases read: TGTGCCAGCTCATTTGACAGGCTCTCGAGCAATCAGCCC. Based on the CDR3 plus reference TRBV18 and TRBJ1-5, the full variable domain is NAGVMQNPRHLVRRRGQEARLRCSPMKGHSHVYWYRQLPEEGLKFMVYLQKENIIDESGMPKERFSAEFPKEGPSILRIQQVVRGDSAAYFCASSFDRLSSNQPQHFGDGTRLSIL.

This clone was seen many times. The read is 3 residues too short to cover the CDR3 end, so that end is filled in from the germline J gene. The rearrangement uses TRBV30 and TRBJ1-5, with D possibly TRBD1 on 5 matching bases. Trimming shortened V by 8 bases and J by 2 bases, and 13 bases separated the two germline ends. The CDR3 has 13 residues. Per germline, CDR1 GTSNPN and CDR2 SVGIG (reference sequence). The CDR3: CAATSGGNQPQHF. The covered CDR3 bases are TGTGCCGCCACGTCGGGGGGCAATCAGCCC. Full variable domain (rest looked up from reference TRBV30 and TRBJ1-5): SQTIHQWPATLVQPVGSPLSLECTVEGTSNPNLYWYRQAAGRGLQLLFYSVGIGQISSEVPQNLSASRPQDRQFILSSKKLLLSDSGFYLCAATSGGNQPQHFGDGTRLSIL.